This T cell receptor (beta chain) was captured by sequencing in a study of shared clonotypes between healthy human individuals. Overall study: Researchers assigned three CD4 naive, three CD4 memory, two CD8 naive and one CD8 memory plate to each donor. Study findings and constraints: Rarefaction gave evidence that sorted-subset sequencing remained incomplete despite large depth. Among a handful of donors, about 5% of naive CD4 clonotypes were found in common.

Turning to this clone: Its matching antigen is unknown.

As defined, naive CD8 cells were CD45RO-negative and positively selected for CCR7, with terminally differentiated effector memory CD45RA+ cells excluded. Between the trimmed V and J ends, which lost 3 bases and 6 bases, there was a span of 6 bases. The V gene's germline CDR1 is LNHDA and CDR2 SQIVND (reference sequence). The CDR3 spans 13 residues. Each PCR replicate from the sorted subsets contained around 200 ng DNA, which is some 32,000 T cell genomes. Produced via immunoSEQ multiplex PCR; TCRdb's table is partial and in-frame only. Among about 870,000 clones listed, about 91% were seen once. The rearrangement joins TRBV19 to TRBJ1-6; no clear D. This sequence was found in a man younger than 45 in good health. Sequencing used naive CD8+ T cells sorted from blood. The CDR3 nucleotides read TGTGCCAGTAGTATTGGCATTAATTCACCCCTCCACTTT. Its protein is CASSIGINSPLHF.